The entry below describes one T cell receptor beta chain. This sample is part of a study of OX40 agonist ivuxolimab in advanced cancers. Produced via immunoSEQ multiplex PCR; TCRdb's table is partial and in-frame only. This table has 80,000 to 100,000 clones, approximately 95% appearing once. This CDR3 spans 14 amino acids. Germline assignment: CDR1 SGHTA and CDR2 FQGTGA. Trimming took off 5 bases at V and 4 bases at J, with 14 bases between the two ends. The sequence came from an adult with an advanced solid tumor such as melanoma, head and neck, liver or kidney cancer. The sample consisted of CD4+ or CD8+ T cells sorted from blood, taken in a trial of the OX40 agonist ivuxolimab. This chain connects TRBV7-3 to TRBJ2-5; no definite D call. CDR3 nucleotide sequence: TGTGCCAGCAGCCCCTCCGGTTTTGGAGAGACCCAGTACTTC. Protein sequence: CASSPSGFGETQYF.